A selection of T cell receptor beta chains follows, all from one sample in a study of blood T cell repertoires in COVID-19. TCRdb's copy holds only in-frame clones and misses some; the assay was immunoSEQ multiplex PCR. This table holds roughly 100,000 clones, approximately 81% found once. Sequencing was carried out using peripheral blood. The receptors shown here come from a man between 60 and 75 years old with acute or convalescent COVID-19. CDR3s include the opening cysteine and the closing phenylalanine or tryptophan. The order of the fields is V gene, D gene, clone size, J gene, CDR3 DNA, CDR3 protein. D genes are given only for firm matches. Size is stated for part of the rows, as once, few or many counts, or as a class when the clone is expanded.

TRBV19	NA	NA	TRBJ2-5	TGTGCCAGTAGTTCCGATGTCGGGACCCAGTACTTC	CASSSDVGTQYF
TRBV7-2	TRBD2	NA	TRBJ2-4	TGTGCCAGCATGCCGGGAGGGGGAAACATTCAGTACTTC	CASMPGGGNIQYF
TRBV6-1	NA	NA	TRBJ1-2	TGTGCCAGCAGTGAATCTCGGGGTACTAACTATGGCTACACCTTC	CASSESRGTNYGYTF
TRBV6-5	TRBD1	NA	TRBJ1-2	TGTGCCAGCAGTAGGACAGGGGGTTTTGATGGCTACACCTTC	CASSRTGGFDGYTF
TRBV28	NA	few	TRBJ1-5	TGTGCCAGCAGTTTAAGCGGTGACAATCAGCCCCAGCATTTT	CASSLSGDNQPQHF
TRBV15	NA	NA	TRBJ1-1	TGTGCCACCAGCAGAGCCGGGACATCAAACACTGAAGCTTTCTTT	CATSRAGTSNTEAFF
TRBV3-1/TRBV3-2	NA	medium-sized	TRBJ2-6	TGTGCCAGCAGCCAAGGGTCGGGGACTGGGGCCAACGTCCTGACTTTC	CASSQGSGTGANVLTF
TRBV4-1	NA	few	TRBJ1-1	TGCGCCAGCAGCCAAGATCGGAGCGGGGCTGTAGGGACTGAAGCTTTCTTT	CASSQDRSGAVGTEAFF
TRBV7-9	NA	NA	TRBJ2-5	TGTGCCAGCAGCTTGGTCGGGGGCCAAGAGACCCAGTACTTC	CASSLVGGQETQYF
TRBV6-5	NA	NA	TRBJ1-5	TGTGCCAGCACCTTGACCGGGGAGATGCCCCAGCATTTT	CASTLTGEMPQHF
TRBV4-2	NA	NA	TRBJ2-3	TGTGCCAGCAGCCAAGATTACCAGGTCTTCACAGATACGCAGTATTTT	CASSQDYQVFTDTQYF
TRBV5-1	TRBD1	NA	TRBJ1-2	TGCGCCAGCAGCTTGGACCCAACAGGGGCCGGTGGCTACACCTTC	CASSLDPTGAGGYTF
TRBV6-6	TRBD1	NA	TRBJ2-7	TGTGCCAGCAGTTACCAGGACAGGGAGTTAATAGACGAGCAGTACTTC	CASSYQDRELIDEQYF
TRBV10-2	NA	NA	TRBJ1-6	TGCGCCAGCACTGACACGGAGGCGTACTCACCCCTCCACTTT	CASTDTEAYSPLHF
TRBV5-8	NA	NA	TRBJ1-2	TGTGCCAGCAGCAAAAACAGGGACAACTATGGCTACACCTTC	CASSKNRDNYGYTF
TRBV12-3/TRBV12-4	NA	once	TRBJ1-1	TGTGCCAGCAGTTTAAGGAGAACTGAAGCTTTCTTT	CASSLRRTEAFF
TRBV30	TRBD1	NA	TRBJ1-5	TGTGCCTGGAGGGACGGGACAGGGGGTGGACAGCCCCAGCATTTT	CAWRDGTGGGQPQHF
TRBV7-8	NA	NA	TRBJ1-6	TGTGCCGTTGCACCTCAAGCGGATTCACCCCTCCACTTT	CAVAPQADSPLHF
TRBV6-5	NA	NA	TRBJ1-1	TGTGCCAGCAGTTACTCGTCCAGGGTGACTCTTGAAGCTTTCTTT	CASSYSSRVTLEAFF
TRBV6-5	NA	NA	TRBJ2-1	TGTGCCAGCAGTTCAGACACCAATGAGCAGTTCTTC	CASSSDTNEQFF
TRBV4-2	TRBD1	NA	TRBJ2-7	TGTGCCAGCAGCAGATTGGGACAGGGTAACTACGAGCAGTACTTC	CASSRLGQGNYEQYF
TRBV10-3	NA	NA	TRBJ2-7	TGTGCCATCAGTGAGTCTAGGGTTATGGGTTCGGGAAGCGAGCAGTACTTC	CAISESRVMGSGSEQYF
TRBV5-6	TRBD2	NA	TRBJ2-3	TGTGCCAGCAGCCTCCCACCGGGACTAGCGGGCACAGATACGCAGTATTTT	CASSLPPGLAGTDTQYF
TRBV5-6	TRBD1	once	TRBJ2-6	TGTGCCAGCAGCTTGGTTCCAGGGGGTAGATCTGGGGCCAACGTCCTGACTTTC	CASSLVPGGRSGANVLTF
TRBV18	TRBD2	NA	TRBJ2-5	TGTGCCAGCTCATTCGGACTAGCGGGTTTGGAGACCCAGTACTTC	CASSFGLAGLETQYF
TRBV6-6	NA	NA	TRBJ1-1	TGTGCCAGCAGCCCCGGGAACACTGAAGCTTTCTTT	CASSPGNTEAFF
TRBV2	NA	once	TRBJ1-1	TGTGCCAGCAGCCCCGGGGGGGGGAACACTGAAGCTTTCTTT	CASSPGGGNTEAFF
TRBV5-1	TRBD1	NA	TRBJ1-5	TGCGCCAGCAGCTCCACAGGGGGGGAACAGCCCCAGCATTTT	CASSSTGGEQPQHF
TRBV12-3/TRBV12-4	NA	NA	TRBJ1-2	TGTGCCAGCAGCATGGACAGTCAGGCTGGCTACACCTTC	CASSMDSQAGYTF
TRBV3-1/TRBV3-2	TRBD1	NA	TRBJ2-7	TGTGCCAGCAGCCAAGTTGGATCCGGGACAGGGTCCTACGAGCAGTACTTC	CASSQVGSGTGSYEQYF
TRBV6-5	NA	many	TRBJ1-2	TGTGCCAGCATGAGGGGGGGAGGCTACACCTTC	CASMRGGGYTF
TRBV6-1	NA	NA	TRBJ1-4	TGTGCCAGCAGTGAGGCGGGTGGGTCAACTAATGAAAAACTGTTTTTT	CASSEAGGSTNEKLFF
TRBV27	TRBD2	few	TRBJ2-5	TGTGCCAGCAGTCCTTACGCGCGGGGGGGCGGGGAGACCCAGTACTTC	CASSPYARGGGETQYF
TRBV5-6	NA	NA	TRBJ2-2	TGTGCCAGCAGCCCATTGCGCCAGGGGCCGACCGGGGAGCTGTTTTTT	CASSPLRQGPTGELFF
TRBV3-1/TRBV3-2	NA	NA	TRBJ2-1	TGTGCCAGCAGCCAGGAGGAGGTAGCCAACGATCTCAACAATGAGCAGTTCTTC	CASSQEEVANDLNNEQFF
TRBV19	TRBD1	NA	TRBJ1-5	TGTGCCAGTAATAGGGGGACAGATAGCAATCAGCCCCAGCATTTT	CASNRGTDSNQPQHF
TRBV7-9	TRBD1	few	TRBJ2-3	TGTGCCAGCAGCTTAGGGGGACAGGGGGCCGGAGATACGCAGTATTTT	CASSLGGQGAGDTQYF
TRBV5-1	TRBD1	NA	TRBJ1-3	TGCGCCAGCAGCGTAAACGGACAGGGATCCATATATTTT	CASSVNGQGSIYF
TRBV2	NA	few	TRBJ1-3	TGTGCCAGCAGAAAGGGGGAAGGAAACACCATATATTTT	CASRKGEGNTIYF
TRBV5-1	NA	NA	TRBJ1-3	TGCGCCAGCAGCTTGGGGGCAACCGTGACTGGAAACACCATATATTTT	CASSLGATVTGNTIYF
TRBV6-6	NA	NA	TRBJ1-1	TGTGCCACCCGACAGAGCATGAACACTGAAGCTTTCTTT	CATRQSMNTEAFF
TRBV11-3	NA	NA	TRBJ1-6	TGTGCCAGCAGCTTAGATGTTACCCGGGCGGGGGATTCACCCCTCCACTTT	CASSLDVTRAGDSPLHF
TRBV5-1	NA	NA	TRBJ2-3	TGCGCCAGCAGCTTGGACAGAGGCACAGATACGCAGTATTTT	CASSLDRGTDTQYF
TRBV3-1/TRBV3-2	TRBD1	NA	TRBJ1-6	TGTGCCAGCAGCCAGGGACAGGGGGTGGATTCACCCCTCCACTTT	CASSQGQGVDSPLHF
TRBV24-1	TRBD2	NA	TRBJ2-1	TGTGCCACTTCCGGGACTAGCGACCGACGGGAGCAGTTCTTC	CATSGTSDRREQFF
TRBV5-1	TRBD1	NA	TRBJ2-1	TGCGCCAGCAGCTCGGGACAGCTGCAAAATGAGCAGTTCTTC	CASSSGQLQNEQFF
TRBV6-1	NA	NA	TRBJ2-5	TGTGCCAGCAGTGAAGCACCCCGCTTATGGGCGACCCAGTACTTC	CASSEAPRLWATQYF
TRBV20-1	TRBD1	NA	TRBJ2-3	TGCAGTGCTAGTCCGGACAGGGGAGGGACAGATACGCAGTATTTT	CSASPDRGGTDTQYF
TRBV5-1	NA	NA	TRBJ2-7	TGCGCCAGCAGCTTGGCGGGGGACAGCTACGAGCAGTACTTC	CASSLAGDSYEQYF
TRBV6-5	NA	NA	TRBJ1-5	TGTGCCAGCAGTTACTCGCTGGCAGCGGGGCAGCCCCAGCATTTT	CASSYSLAAGQPQHF
TRBV6-1	TRBD1	once	TRBJ1-3	TGTGCCAGCAGTGACAGGGGGCCTCCAAACACCATATATTTT	CASSDRGPPNTIYF
TRBV2	NA	NA	TRBJ1-4	TGTGCCAGCAGTGAAGCTAACAGCAAATATGAAAAACTGTTTTTT	CASSEANSKYEKLFF
TRBV5-1	NA	NA	TRBJ1-1	TGCGCCAGCAGCCCGGGGAACAGTATGAACACTGAAGCTTTCTTT	CASSPGNSMNTEAFF
TRBV7-9	NA	NA	TRBJ2-2	TGTGCCAGCAGCTTAGAGGTAGCGCCCGGGGAGCTGTTTTTT	CASSLEVAPGELFF
TRBV7-2	TRBD1	NA	TRBJ1-2	TGTGCCAGCACCCTACAGGGGGCTATTAACTATGGCTACACCTTC	CASTLQGAINYGYTF